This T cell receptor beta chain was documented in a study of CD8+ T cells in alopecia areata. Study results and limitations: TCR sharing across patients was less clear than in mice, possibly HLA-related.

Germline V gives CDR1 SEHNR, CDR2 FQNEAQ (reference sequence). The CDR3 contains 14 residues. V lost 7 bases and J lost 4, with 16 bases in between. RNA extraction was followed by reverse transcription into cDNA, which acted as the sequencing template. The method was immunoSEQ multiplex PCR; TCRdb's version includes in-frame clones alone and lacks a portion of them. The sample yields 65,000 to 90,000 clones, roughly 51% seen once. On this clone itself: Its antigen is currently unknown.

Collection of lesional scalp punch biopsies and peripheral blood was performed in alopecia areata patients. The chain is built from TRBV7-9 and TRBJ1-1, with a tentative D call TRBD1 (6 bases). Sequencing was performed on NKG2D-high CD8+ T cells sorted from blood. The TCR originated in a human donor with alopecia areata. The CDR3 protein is CASTKLTGGTEAFF. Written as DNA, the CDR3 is TGTGCCAGCACCAAATTGACAGGAGGCACTGAAGCTTTCTTT.